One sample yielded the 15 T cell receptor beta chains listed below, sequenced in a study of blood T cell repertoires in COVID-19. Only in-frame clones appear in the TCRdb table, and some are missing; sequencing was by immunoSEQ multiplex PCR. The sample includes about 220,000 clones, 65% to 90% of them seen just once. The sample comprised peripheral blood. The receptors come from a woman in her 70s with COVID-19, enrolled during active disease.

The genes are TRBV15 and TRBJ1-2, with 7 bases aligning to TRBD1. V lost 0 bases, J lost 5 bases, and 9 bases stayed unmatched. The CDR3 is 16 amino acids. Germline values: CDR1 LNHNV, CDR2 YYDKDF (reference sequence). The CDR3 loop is CATSRDSRTGGYGYTF. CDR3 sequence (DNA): TGTGCCACCAGCAGAGATAGTCGGACAGGTGGGTATGGCTACACCTTC.

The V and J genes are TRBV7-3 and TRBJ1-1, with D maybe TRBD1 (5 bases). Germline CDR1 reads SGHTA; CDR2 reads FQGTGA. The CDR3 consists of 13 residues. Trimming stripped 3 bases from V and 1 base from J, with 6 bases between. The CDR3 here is CASSFGGNTEAFF. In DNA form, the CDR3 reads TGTGCCAGCAGCTTCGGGGGGAACACTGAAGCTTTCTTT.

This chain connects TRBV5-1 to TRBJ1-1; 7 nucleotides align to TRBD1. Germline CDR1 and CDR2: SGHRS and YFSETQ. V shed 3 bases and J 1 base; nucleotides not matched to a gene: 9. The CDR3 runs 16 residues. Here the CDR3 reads CASSSSVGQTNTEAFF. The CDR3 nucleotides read TGCGCCAGCAGCTCCTCGGTGGGACAGACGAACACTGAAGCTTTCTTT.

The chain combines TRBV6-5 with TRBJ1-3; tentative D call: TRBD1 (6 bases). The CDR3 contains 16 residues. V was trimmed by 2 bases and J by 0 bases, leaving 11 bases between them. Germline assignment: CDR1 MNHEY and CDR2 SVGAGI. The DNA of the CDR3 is TGTGCCAGCAGTTACAAGGGGGGGCTCTCTGGAAACACCATATATTTT. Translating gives CASSYKGGLSGNTIYF.

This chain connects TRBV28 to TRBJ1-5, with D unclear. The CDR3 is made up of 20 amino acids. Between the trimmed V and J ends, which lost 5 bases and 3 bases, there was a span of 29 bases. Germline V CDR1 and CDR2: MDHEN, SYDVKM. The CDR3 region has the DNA TGTGCCAGCAGTCCCGCGGGTCACCTCATTGCGCACCTGTACAATCAGCCCCAGCATTTT. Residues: CASSPAGHLIAHLYNQPQHF.

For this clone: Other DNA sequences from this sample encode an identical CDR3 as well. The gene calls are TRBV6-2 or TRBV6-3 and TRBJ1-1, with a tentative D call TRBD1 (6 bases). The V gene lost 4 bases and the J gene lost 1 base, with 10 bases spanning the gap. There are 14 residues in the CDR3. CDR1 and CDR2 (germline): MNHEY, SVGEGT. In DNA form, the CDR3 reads TGTGCCAGCAGTTTGACAGGCCGGAACACTGAAGCTTTCTTT. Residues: CASSLTGRNTEAFF.

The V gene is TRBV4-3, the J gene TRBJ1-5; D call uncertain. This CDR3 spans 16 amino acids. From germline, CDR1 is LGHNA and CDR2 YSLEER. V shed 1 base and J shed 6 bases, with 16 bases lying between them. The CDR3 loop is CASSQVLVTDLQPQHF. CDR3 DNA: TGCGCCAGCAGCCAAGTCTTAGTAACAGACCTTCAGCCCCAGCATTTT.

In DNA form, the CDR3 reads TGTGCCAGCAGTTCACAGTTTAATTCACCCCTCCACTTT. Encoded protein: CASSSQFNSPLHF. The J gene is TRBJ1-6, the V gene TRBV2; D ambiguous. CDR1 and CDR2 (germline): SNHLY, FYNNEI. V dropped 5 bases and J dropped 6 bases, with 8 bases sitting between them. The length of the CDR3 is 13 residues.

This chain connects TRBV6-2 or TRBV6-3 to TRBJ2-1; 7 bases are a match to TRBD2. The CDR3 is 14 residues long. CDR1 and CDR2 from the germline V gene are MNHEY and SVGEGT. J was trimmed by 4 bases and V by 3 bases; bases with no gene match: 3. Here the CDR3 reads CASSYTGGYNEQFF. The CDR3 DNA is TGTGCCAGCAGTTATACGGGGGGTTACAATGAGCAGTTCTTC.

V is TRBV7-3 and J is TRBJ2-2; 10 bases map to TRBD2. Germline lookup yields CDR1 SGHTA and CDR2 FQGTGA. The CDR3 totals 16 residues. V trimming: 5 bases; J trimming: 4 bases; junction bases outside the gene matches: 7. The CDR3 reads CASSQQRGGGTGELFF. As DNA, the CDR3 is TGTGCCAGCAGCCAACAGCGGGGGGGCGGCACCGGGGAGCTGTTTTTT.

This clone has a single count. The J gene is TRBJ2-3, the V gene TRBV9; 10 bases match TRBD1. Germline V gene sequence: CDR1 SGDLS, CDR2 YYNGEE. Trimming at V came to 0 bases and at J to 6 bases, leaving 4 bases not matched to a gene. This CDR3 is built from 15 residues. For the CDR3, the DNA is TGTGCCAGCAGCGTAGGACAGGGGGCGATGGATACGCAGTATTTT. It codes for CASSVGQGAMDTQYF.

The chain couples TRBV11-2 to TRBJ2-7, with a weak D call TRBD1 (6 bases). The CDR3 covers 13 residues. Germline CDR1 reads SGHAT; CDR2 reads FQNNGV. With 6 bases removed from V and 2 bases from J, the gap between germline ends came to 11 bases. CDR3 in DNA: TGTGCCAGCAGTTTGGACAGAACCTACGAGCAGTACTTC. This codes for CASSLDRTYEQYF.

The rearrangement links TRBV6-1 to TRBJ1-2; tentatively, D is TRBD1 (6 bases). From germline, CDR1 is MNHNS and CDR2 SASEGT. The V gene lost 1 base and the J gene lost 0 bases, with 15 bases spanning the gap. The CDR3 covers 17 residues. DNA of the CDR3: TGTGCCAGCAGTGAAGGCTCCCGGGGGGCAGCTAACTATGGCTACACCTTC. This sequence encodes CASSEGSRGAANYGYTF.

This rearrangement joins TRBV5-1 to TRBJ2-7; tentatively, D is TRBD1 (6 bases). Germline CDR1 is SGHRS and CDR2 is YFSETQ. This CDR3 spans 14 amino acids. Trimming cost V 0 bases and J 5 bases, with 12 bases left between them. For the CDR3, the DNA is TGCGCCAGCAGCTTGGGACAGGTTTCCAACGAGCAGTACTTC. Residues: CASSLGQVSNEQYF. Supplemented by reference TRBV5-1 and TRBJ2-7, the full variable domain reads KAGVTQTPRYLIKTRGQQVTLSCSPISGHRSVSWYQQTPGQGLQFLFEYFSETQRNKGNFPGRFSGRQFSNSRSEMNVSTLELGDSALYLCASSLGQVSNEQYFGPGTRLTVT.

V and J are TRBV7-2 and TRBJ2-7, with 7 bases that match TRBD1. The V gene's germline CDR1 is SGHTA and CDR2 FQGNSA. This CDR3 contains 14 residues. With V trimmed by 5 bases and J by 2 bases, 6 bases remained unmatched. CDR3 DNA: TGTGCCAGCAGCAAACGACAGGGCCCCTACGAGCAGTACTTC. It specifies CASSKRQGPYEQYF.